One and the same sample provided the 16 T cell receptor beta chains below, sequenced in a study of T cells expressing NK-cell markers. One entry per CDR3 protein, without DNA, is what TCRdb gives after re-calling the 5' RACE reads. Found here are about 550,000 distinct CDR3 sequences; the top ten clones hold approximately 3.6%. The sequenced material came from blood T cells: a sorted CD56 or NKG2C T cell subset, CD4+ or CD8+ T cells, or bulk PBMC T cells (not recorded which). All receptors derive from a man between 18 and 35 years old in good health.

The V call is TRBV6-5, the J call TRBJ1-1; TCRdb's assignment of TRBD1 cannot be checked, as there is no DNA. The V gene's germline CDR1 is MNHEY and CDR2 SVGAGI. CDR3 length: 16 amino acids. The CDR3 loop reads CASRYHHRGPYTEAFF.

This chain links TRBV3-1 with TRBJ2-1; without DNA, the TCRdb call of TRBD2 cannot be checked. Germline CDR1 LGHDT, CDR2 YNNKEL (reference sequence). This CDR3 contains 15 residues. This CDR3 is CASSQEMRRGAGQFF.

J is TRBJ2-2 and V is TRBV6-2 or TRBV6-3. The CDR3 extends over 13 amino acids. Germline V gives CDR1 MNHEY, CDR2 SVGEGT. The CDR3 loop is CATLLTGTGELFF.

This rearrangement joins TRBV11-2 to TRBJ2-5; TCRdb lists TRBD2, though no DNA is available to test this call. CDR3 length: 18 residues. Germline V gives CDR1 SGHAT, CDR2 FQNNGV. The CDR3 loop is CASSFYGTSGRAGETQYF.

This chain links TRBV20-1 with TRBJ2-7; TCRdb gives TRBD2 as the D gene, but with no DNA this cannot be confirmed. Germline CDR1 DFQATT, CDR2 SNEGSKA (reference sequence). This CDR3 is 16 amino acids long. CDR3 sequence: CSAREVGRERPYEQYF.

The J gene is TRBJ2-1, the V gene TRBV4-3; TCRdb designates TRBD2, a call that cannot be tested without DNA. In germline, CDR1 is LGHNA, CDR2 YSLEER. The CDR3 runs to 19 residues. The CDR3 spells CASSRGTGGRAGPYNEQFF.

The chain uses TRBV20-1 and TRBJ2-1. Germline V CDR1 and CDR2: DFQATT, SNEGSKA (reference sequence). The CDR3 spans 14 residues. This CDR3 is CSASRVVLYNEQFF.

The chain employs TRBV28 and TRBJ2-1; TCRdb reports TRBD2, a call that lacks DNA to check it against. The germline V gene has CDR1 MDHEN and CDR2 SYDVKM. This CDR3 region has 16 residues. The CDR3 region is CASAASGSALYNEQFF.

The chain employs TRBV6-5 and TRBJ1-1; the D gene TCRdb calls, TRBD1, cannot be checked with no DNA. The CDR3 loop spans 11 amino acids. CDR1 and CDR2 (germline): MNHEY, SVGAGI. CDR3 amino acids: CASKRGDEAFF.

This sequence joins TRBV30 and TRBJ2-3; TCRdb's D call, TRBD2, is unchecked because there is no DNA. The CDR3 is 16 residues long. CDR1 GTSNPN and CDR2 SVGIG come from the germline V gene (reference sequence). Here the CDR3 reads CAWSKGLAASTDTQYF.

V and J are TRBV5-1 and TRBJ2-4; TCRdb calls TRBD2, which cannot be checked without DNA. CDR1 and CDR2 (germline): SGHRS, YFSETQ. The CDR3 loop spans 18 amino acids. This CDR3 reads CASSLVQGGGNAKNIQYF.

V is TRBV5-1 and J is TRBJ2-3; the TCRdb D gene call, TRBD1, has no DNA to confirm it. CDR3 size: 14 residues. Germline V gives CDR1 SGHRS, CDR2 YFSETQ. CDR3 amino acids: CASSLTGGFDTQYF.

This chain joins TRBV12-3 or TRBV12-4 and TRBJ2-4; with no DNA, the TCRdb D assignment of TRBD1 cannot be verified. This CDR3 spans 16 amino acids. The chain's CDR3 is CASSPTGAIAKNIQYF.

The chain links TRBV20-1 to TRBJ2-3; TCRdb outputs TRBD1, but without DNA this stays unchecked. Germline loops: CDR1 DFQATT, CDR2 SNEGSKA (reference sequence). The CDR3 covers 14 residues. CDR3: CSARTGGSTDTQYF.

This chain joins TRBV28 and TRBJ2-1; TCRdb indicates TRBD1, and absent DNA this call remains unverified. There are 17 residues in the CDR3. Germline loops: CDR1 MDHEN, CDR2 SYDVKM. CDR3 protein: CASSSPRQGASSGEQFF.

The rearrangement uses TRBV25-1 and TRBJ2-7; the D call from TCRdb, TRBD2, cannot be confirmed without DNA. CDR1 and CDR2 from the germline V gene are MGHDK and SYGVNS. This CDR3 spans 16 amino acids. The CDR3 loop reads CASSDPPEGPYYEQYF.